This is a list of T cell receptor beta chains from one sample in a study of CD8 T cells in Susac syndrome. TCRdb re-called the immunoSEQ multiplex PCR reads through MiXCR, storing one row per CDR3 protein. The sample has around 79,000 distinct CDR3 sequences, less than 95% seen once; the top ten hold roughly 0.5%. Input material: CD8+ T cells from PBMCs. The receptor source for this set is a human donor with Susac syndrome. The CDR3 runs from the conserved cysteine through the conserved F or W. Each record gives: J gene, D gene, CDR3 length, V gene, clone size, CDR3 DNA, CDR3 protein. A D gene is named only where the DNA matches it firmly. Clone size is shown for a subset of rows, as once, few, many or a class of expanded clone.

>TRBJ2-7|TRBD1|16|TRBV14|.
TGTGCCAGCAATAATACCCGGGACAGGGGTCTGAAAGAGCAGTACTTC
CASNNTRDRGLKEQYF
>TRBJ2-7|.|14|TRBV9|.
TGTGCCAGCAGCAGGGGGTCAGGACGTCCCGAGCAGTACTTC
CASSRGSGRPEQYF
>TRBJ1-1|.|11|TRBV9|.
TGTGCCAGCAGCGCCCGCGGGAGAGCTTTCTTT
CASSARGRAFF
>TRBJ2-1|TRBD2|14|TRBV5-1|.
TGCGCCAGCGGGGACCCACGGGAGGGCGATGAGCAGTTCTTC
CASGDPREGDEQFF
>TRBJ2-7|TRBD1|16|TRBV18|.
TGTGCCAGCTCACCATTTGGGACAGGGGGCTCCTACGAGCAGTACTTC
CASSPFGTGGSYEQYF
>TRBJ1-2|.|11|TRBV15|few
TGTGCCACCAGCAGGGGATATGGCTACACCTTC
CATSRGYGYTF
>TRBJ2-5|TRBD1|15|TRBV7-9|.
TGTGCCAGCAGCCCGACCGGACAGGGTCGAGAGACCCAGTACTTC
CASSPTGQGRETQYF
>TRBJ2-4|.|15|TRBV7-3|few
TGTGCCAGCAGCACTACACGGGGAGGCAAAAACATTCAGTACTTC
CASSTTRGGKNIQYF
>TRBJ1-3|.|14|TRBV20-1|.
TGCAGTGCTAGAGAGCCAGGTTCGGGAAACACCATATATTTT
CSAREPGSGNTIYF
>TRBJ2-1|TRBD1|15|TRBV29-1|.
TGCAGCGTTGAAGGTTGGACAGGGTACAACAATGGGCAGTTCTTC
CSVEGWTGYNNGQFF
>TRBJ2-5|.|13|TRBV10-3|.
TGTGCCATCAGTGAGCTCGGGGCGGAGGCCCAGTACTTC
CAISELGAEAQYF
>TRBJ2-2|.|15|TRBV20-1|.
TGCAGTGCTAGAGCCGACTACCCGCGGGGACGGGAGCTGTTTTTT
CSARADYPRGRELFF
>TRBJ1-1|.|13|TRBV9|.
TGTGCCAGCAACCGGGGCCCGAACACTGAAGCTTTCTTT
CASNRGPNTEAFF
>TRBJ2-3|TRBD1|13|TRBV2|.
TGTGCCAAAAGAGGGGGCTACACAGATACGCAGTATTTT
CAKRGGYTDTQYF
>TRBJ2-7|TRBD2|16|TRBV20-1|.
TGCAGTGCTCTTCTCGAGGGACTAGCGGGGGTCTACGAGCAGTACTTC
CSALLEGLAGVYEQYF
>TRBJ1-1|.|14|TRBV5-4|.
TGTGCCAGCACCTACTTTGCGACCAACACTGAAGCTTTCTTT
CASTYFATNTEAFF
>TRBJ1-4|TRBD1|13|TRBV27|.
TGTGCCACCTCAGGGGGGATGAGAGAAAAACTGTTTTTT
CATSGGMREKLFF
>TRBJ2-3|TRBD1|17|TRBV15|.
TGTGCCACCAGCACCGGAGCCGGGACAGGGGGTCGAGGTACGCAGTATTTT
CATSTGAGTGGRGTQYF
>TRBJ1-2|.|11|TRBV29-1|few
TGCAGCGTTGGATCTAACTATGGCTACACCTTC
CSVGSNYGYTF
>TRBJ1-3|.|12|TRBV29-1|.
TGCAGCGTTGCGGGCTCTGGAAACACCATATATTTT
CSVAGSGNTIYF
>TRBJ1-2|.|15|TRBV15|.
TGTGCCACCGACGGAAGAGGGACGGGCATATATGGCTACACCTTC
CATDGRGTGIYGYTF
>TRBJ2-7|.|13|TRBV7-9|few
TGTGCCAGCTCCTCTGGGGGGTCCTACGAGCAGTACTTC
CASSSGGSYEQYF
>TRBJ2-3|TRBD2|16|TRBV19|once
TGTGCCAGTAGTATAGGGACTAGCGTTAGCACAGATACGCAGTATTTT
CASSIGTSVSTDTQYF
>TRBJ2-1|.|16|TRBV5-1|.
TGCGCCAGCAGCTTCCCTCGGGGGAGCTCCTACAATGAGCAGTTCTTC
CASSFPRGSSYNEQFF
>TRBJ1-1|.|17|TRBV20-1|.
TGCAGTGCTAGGGGCTACAGGGAAGGGGCGGTGAACACTGAAGCTTTCTTT
CSARGYREGAVNTEAFF
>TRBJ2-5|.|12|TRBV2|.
TGTGCCACCGAGGGGTTTTTAGAGACCCAGTACTTC
CATEGFLETQYF
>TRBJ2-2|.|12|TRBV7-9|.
TGTGCCAGCAGCGCGAACACCGGGGAGCTGTTTTTT
CASSANTGELFF
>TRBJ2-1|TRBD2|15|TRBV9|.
TGTGCCAGCAGCGTAGGCGGTAGCGGGGCGAATGAGCAGTTCTTC
CASSVGGSGANEQFF
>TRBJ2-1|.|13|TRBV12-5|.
TGTGCTAGTGGGGGCAGCCCCTCCTTCGGGCAGTTCTTC
CASGGSPSFGQFF
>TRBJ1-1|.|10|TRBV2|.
TGTGCCAGCAGTGGCAGGGAAGCTTTCTTT
CASSGREAFF
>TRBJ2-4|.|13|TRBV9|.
TGTGCCAGCAGCGGGCGGGGCAAAAACATTCAGTACTTC
CASSGRGKNIQYF
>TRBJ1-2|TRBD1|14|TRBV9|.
TGTGCCAGCAGCGTTCCGGGACAGACGAATGGCTACACCTTC
CASSVPGQTNGYTF
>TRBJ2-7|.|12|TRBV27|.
TGTGCCAGCAGAGACACGGTGGAAGAGCAGTACTTC
CASRDTVEEQYF
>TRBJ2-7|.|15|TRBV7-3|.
TGTGCCAGCAGCGCCGTAGCGGCCGGGCGAGACGAGCAGTACTTC
CASSAVAAGRDEQYF
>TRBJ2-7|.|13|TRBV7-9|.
TGTGCCAGCTCGTCGACAGCCAGCTACGAGCAGTACTTC
CASSSTASYEQYF
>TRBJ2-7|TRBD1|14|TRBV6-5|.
TGTGCCAGCAGCCCGGGACAGGGGGCCCGCGAGCAGTACTTC
CASSPGQGAREQYF
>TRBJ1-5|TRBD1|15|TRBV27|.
TGTGCCAGCAGCCGGGACAGGGGAGGAGTCCAGCCCCAGCATTTT
CASSRDRGGVQPQHF
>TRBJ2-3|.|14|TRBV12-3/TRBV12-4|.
TGTGCCAGCACCTCCAGTGGGAGCACAGATACGCAGTATTTT
CASTSSGSTDTQYF
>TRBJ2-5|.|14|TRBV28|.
TGTGCCAGCAGTCTCCGGGACGCACCAGAGACCCAGTACTTC
CASSLRDAPETQYF
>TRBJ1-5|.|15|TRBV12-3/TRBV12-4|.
TGTGCCAGCAGGGCCTCCTTCGGCAATCAGCCCCGGCAGCATTTT
CASRASFGNQPRQHF
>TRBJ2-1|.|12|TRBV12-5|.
TGTGCTAGTGCCGCAGGGTACAATGAGCAGTTCTTC
CASAAGYNEQFF
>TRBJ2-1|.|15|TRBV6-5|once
TGTGCCAGCAGTTATCGGACGGACTCCTACAATGAGCAGTTCTTC
CASSYRTDSYNEQFF
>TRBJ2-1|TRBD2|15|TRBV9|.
TGTGCCAGCAGCTTGGGGGGCGGGGGGAACAATGAGCAGTTCTTC
CASSLGGGGNNEQFF
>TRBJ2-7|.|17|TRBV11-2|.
TGTGCCAGCAGCTTTCGGCGGCCCATTGGTAATTCCTACGAGCAGTACTTC
CASSFRRPIGNSYEQYF
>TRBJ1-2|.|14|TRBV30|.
TGTGCCTGCCCGTTGAACAGCTCCTCCTATGGCTACACCTTC
CACPLNSSSYGYTF
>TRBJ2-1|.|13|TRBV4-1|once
TGCGCCAGCAGCCACAGTAGCTACAATGAGCAGTTCTTC
CASSHSSYNEQFF
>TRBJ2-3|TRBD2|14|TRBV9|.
TGTGCCAGCAGCCCCGGGACTAGCCGAGATACGCAGTATTTT
CASSPGTSRDTQYF
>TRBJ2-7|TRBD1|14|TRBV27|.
TGTGCCAGCAGTGGAACAGGGGGATTCTACGAGCAGTACTTC
CASSGTGGFYEQYF
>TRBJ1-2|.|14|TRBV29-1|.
TGCAGCGTCCCGTCGGGGCTCCAGAGGTATGGCTACACCTTC
CSVPSGLQRYGYTF
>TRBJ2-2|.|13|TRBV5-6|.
TGTGCCAGCAGCTTCCCCGATGTCGGGGAGCTGTTTTTT
CASSFPDVGELFF
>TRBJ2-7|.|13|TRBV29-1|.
TGCAGCGTTGAAGGGGATTCCCCTTACGAGCAGTACTTC
CSVEGDSPYEQYF
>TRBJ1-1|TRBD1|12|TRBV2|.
TGTGCCACTGTGGACAGGGGAACTGAAGCTTTCTTT
CATVDRGTEAFF
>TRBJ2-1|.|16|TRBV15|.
TGTGCCACCAGCAAAAATTCCGGGCCTCTGGGCAATGAGCAGTTCTTC
CATSKNSGPLGNEQFF
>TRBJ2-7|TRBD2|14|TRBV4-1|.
TGCGCCAGCAGCCAGGCGGGACTAGTATACGAGCAGTACTTC
CASSQAGLVYEQYF
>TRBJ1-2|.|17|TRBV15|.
TGTGCCACCAGCGCGGCATTGACGACCGCCACGGCCCATGGCTACACCTTC
CATSAALTTATAHGYTF
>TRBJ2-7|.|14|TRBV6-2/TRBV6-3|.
TGTGCCAGCACCTCGACGGCGACAAGGCACGAGCAGTACTTC
CASTSTATRHEQYF
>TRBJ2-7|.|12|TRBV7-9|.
TGTGCCAGCAGCTTACATCCTTACGAGCAGTACTTC
CASSLHPYEQYF